Below are 2 T cell receptor beta chains sequenced from a single sample in a study of siplizumab effects on memory and regulatory T cells. Sequenced by immunoSEQ multiplex PCR; TCRdb stores in-frame clones only, minus some. The sample has some 100,000 clones; around 90% are singletons. The sample was CD4+ T cells sorted from blood. Every receptor here comes from a human donor in good health. Some clones in this sample may be carry-over from other donors' samples.

The genes are TRBV6-6 and TRBJ1-5; D possibly corresponds to TRBD1 (6 bases). The CDR3 is made up of 15 amino acids. V was cut by 5 bases and J by 2 bases, with 13 bases left in between. The germline V gene has CDR1 MNHNY and CDR2 SVGAGI (reference sequence). The CDR3, as DNA: TGTGCCAGCAGTCCCCAAGGGGGACGCAATCAGCCCCAGCATTTT. Translating gives CASSPQGGRNQPQHF.

The chain is built from TRBV7-9 and TRBJ2-7; 10 nucleotides agree with TRBD1. V lost 5 bases and J lost 5; bases outside the gene matches: 9. Germline CDR1 and CDR2: SEHNR and FQNEAQ (reference sequence). This CDR3 is built from 15 residues. In DNA form, the CDR3 reads TGTGCCAGCAGCCCCGGCCGGGACAGGGGCCACGAGCAGTACTTC. It codes for CASSPGRDRGHEQYF.